The present T cell receptor (beta chain) was sequenced within a study of T cells after yellow fever vaccination. General study points: A large majority of primary-vaccination clones showed up again after the booster (just under 97% CD4, 85% to 90% CD8). Contamination of FACS-sorted repertoires by abundant clonotypes from the bulk population could occur. Weaker, the secondary response peaked sooner, at day 5 versus 15.

The sample holds a few counts of this clonotype. Its antigen is still unknown. The germline gives CDR1 KGHDR, CDR2 SFDVKD. This CDR3 contains 14 residues. The ends were cut back, 7 bases at V and 3 bases at J, with 13 bases in the middle. UMIs and a universal primer site were added when TCR cDNA was made by 5'RACE template switching. Using its own MiXCR run on the 5' RACE reads, TCRdb lists one record per CDR3 protein. The sample records 250,000 to 300,000 distinct CDR3 sequences, roughly 4.8% being singletons. This material consisted of CD4+ T cells sorted from PBMCs, taken on the day of the yellow fever booster vaccination. The receptor was derived from a man between 18 and 29 years old who received the YFV17D yellow fever vaccine. V and J are TRBV24-1 and TRBJ2-3; D is possibly TRBD2 (5 bases). The CDR3 sequence: CATRKARGTDTQYF. The CDR3 DNA sequence: TGTGCCACCAGAAAGGCCCGAGGGACAGATACGCAGTATTTT.